This T cell receptor beta chain was profiled in a study of T cells in Graves' hyperthyroidism and ophthalmopathy. Study-wide results and caveats: Ophthalmopathy was predicted by the model a median of roughly 6.6 months ahead of onset. Ophthalmopathy and stable hyperthyroidism were told apart by a 13 V-J model.

The investigators amplified TCR beta CDR3 regions from RNA transcripts. TCR CDR3 regions were first amplified by RT-PCR with HTBI primers. TCRdb independently ran MiXCR on the multiplex PCR reads; one entry per CDR3 protein. Of under 350,000 distinct CDR3 sequences listed, roughly 20% are singletons. Stable Graves' hyperthyroidism meant no ophthalmopathy progression within 18 months. Orbital computed tomography, thyroid ultrasound, serum thyroxine and TRAb, and clinical symptoms together informed the diagnoses. In the case of this clonotype: The antigen remains undetermined.

With 8 bases clipped from V and 8 bases from J, the junction kept 18 bases outside the gene matches. The CDR3 is 15 residues long. Germline V CDR1 and CDR2: SQVTM, ANQGSEA. The chain carries TRBV29-1 and TRBJ1-2; 9 bases are a match to TRBD1. The sequenced material came from blood. The clonotype was recovered from a woman aged 50 to 60 with Graves' hyperthyroidism. The CDR3 loop reads CSSGDSGQGRKGYTF. For the CDR3, the DNA is TGCAGCTCTGGGGATTCTGGACAGGGGCGTAAGGGCTACACCTTC.